These T cell receptor beta chains were read from a single sample in a study of control samples from healthy donors and cancer patients. Sequenced by immunoSEQ multiplex PCR; TCRdb stores in-frame clones only, minus some. The repertoire holds 100,000 to 150,000 clones, roughly 84% seen once, with around 3% in the top ten. Sample: blood. These receptors all come from a man aged 45-65 years in good health. The CDR3 runs from the conserved cysteine through the conserved F or W. A D gene is named only where the DNA matches it firmly. Rows give clone size only sometimes, using once, few, many, or a class for an expanded clone.

J gene	V gene	clone size	D gene	CDR3 protein	CDR3 DNA
TRBJ2-5	TRBV9	NA	TRBD2	CASSVTSGPGLQYF	TGTGCCAGCAGCGTTACTAGCGGCCCAGGTCTCCAGTACTTC
TRBJ1-1	TRBV11-2	NA	NA	CASSLDHTEAFF	TGTGCCAGCAGCTTAGATCACACTGAAGCTTTCTTT
TRBJ2-3	TRBV5-1	NA	TRBD2	CASSFGSGGSDTQYF	TGCGCCAGCAGCTTTGGTAGCGGGGGGTCAGATACGCAGTATTTT
TRBJ1-2	TRBV27	NA	TRBD1	CATSGTGKTYGYTF	TGTGCCACCTCCGGGACAGGAAAAACCTATGGCTACACCTTC
TRBJ2-6	TRBV28	NA	NA	CASKTTLGVSGANVLTF	TGTGCCAGCAAAACCACTTTAGGGGTTTCTGGGGCCAACGTCCTGACTTTC
TRBJ1-2	TRBV2	NA	TRBD1	CASRWEGAYGYTF	TGTGCCAGCAGGTGGGAGGGGGCCTATGGCTACACCTTC
TRBJ2-5	TRBV3-1/TRBV3-2	NA	NA	CASSQGSGRRGGETQYF	TGTGCCAGCAGCCAAGGAAGTGGACGGAGGGGCGGGGAGACCCAGTACTTC
TRBJ2-3	TRBV7-3	NA	NA	CASSLSRSTDTQYF	TGTGCCAGCAGCTTATCCAGGAGCACAGATACGCAGTATTTT
TRBJ2-7	TRBV5-1	NA	TRBD1	CASSQTGDYEQYF	TGCGCCAGCAGTCAGACAGGGGACTACGAGCAGTACTTC
TRBJ1-2	TRBV27	NA	NA	CAPTPRDTDGYTF	TGTGCCCCCACACCCCGGGACACAGATGGCTACACCTTC
TRBJ2-1	TRBV27	NA	NA	CASSLFTLSYEQFF	TGTGCCAGCAGTTTATTTACTTTAAGCTATGAGCAGTTCTTC
TRBJ2-7	TRBV28	few	NA	CASSLIAFSYEQYF	TGTGCCAGCAGTTTAATCGCTTTCTCCTACGAGCAGTACTTC
TRBJ1-1	TRBV10-2	NA	TRBD1	CATKTGQMNTEAFF	TGCGCCACCAAAACGGGACAGATGAACACTGAAGCTTTCTTT
TRBJ2-7	TRBV2	NA	TRBD1	CASSGQRDRAPHEQYF	TGTGCCAGCAGTGGACAAAGGGACAGGGCCCCCCACGAGCAGTACTTC
TRBJ1-5	TRBV6-2/TRBV6-3	NA	NA	CASSRTDRNSNQPQHF	TGTGCCAGCAGTCGAACGGACAGAAATAGCAATCAGCCCCAGCATTTT
TRBJ1-5	TRBV28	NA	TRBD1	CASKLGTGSLGNQPQHF	TGTGCCAGCAAACTCGGGACAGGGTCTTTGGGCAATCAGCCCCAGCATTTT
TRBJ1-2	TRBV15	NA	NA	CATSKEGEVQGYANYGYTF	TGTGCCACCAGCAAAGAGGGGGAGGTACAGGGATACGCTAACTATGGCTACACCTTC
TRBJ2-5	TRBV28	NA	NA	CASGTIGAAKETQYF	TGTGCCAGCGGGACCATCGGTGCAGCCAAAGAGACCCAGTACTTC
TRBJ2-7	TRBV30	NA	TRBD1	CAWSADRGLRGEQYF	TGTGCCTGGAGTGCGGACAGGGGGCTTCGTGGCGAGCAGTACTTC
TRBJ1-6	TRBV6-5	NA	TRBD1	CASISNRGDSPLHF	TGTGCCAGCATCTCAAACAGGGGGGATTCACCCCTCCACTTT
TRBJ1-1	TRBV5-6	NA	TRBD1	CASSLGGQVRTEAFF	TGTGCCAGCAGCTTGGGGGGACAGGTCCGCACTGAAGCTTTCTTT
TRBJ2-5	TRBV2	NA	NA	CASSPEGMETQYF	TGTGCCAGCAGCCCAGAGGGGATGGAGACCCAGTACTTC
TRBJ2-2	TRBV4-1	NA	NA	CASSLYGPNTGELFF	TGCGCCAGCAGCCTCTACGGGCCGAACACCGGGGAGCTGTTTTTT
TRBJ2-7	TRBV29-1	NA	NA	CSVAQGLGSEQYF	TGCAGCGTTGCCCAGGGGTTGGGGAGCGAGCAGTACTTC
TRBJ1-5	TRBV19	NA	TRBD1	CASSTPGTALNQPQHF	TGTGCCAGTAGTACTCCCGGGACAGCACTAAATCAGCCCCAGCATTTT
TRBJ1-5	TRBV6-2/TRBV6-3	NA	NA	CASSPRVRGYQPQHF	TGTGCCAGCAGTCCCAGGGTGCGGGGATATCAGCCCCAGCATTTT
TRBJ1-1	TRBV18	NA	NA	CASSPSESTEAFF	TGTGCCAGCTCACCGTCTGAGAGCACTGAAGCTTTCTTT
TRBJ2-3	TRBV27	NA	TRBD1	CASKREGQSTDTQYF	TGTGCCAGTAAACGAGAGGGACAGAGCACAGATACGCAGTATTTT
TRBJ2-7	TRBV28	NA	NA	CASSLRLTYEQYF	TGTGCCAGCAGTTTACGGTTGACCTACGAGCAGTACTTC
TRBJ2-3	TRBV20-1	NA	TRBD1	CSASLEGAYTDTQYF	TGCAGTGCTAGTCTCGAGGGGGCCTACACAGATACGCAGTATTTT
TRBJ2-7	TRBV5-5	once	TRBD2	CASSFLTGGFEQYF	TGTGCCAGCAGCTTCCTGACGGGGGGGTTCGAGCAGTACTTC
TRBJ1-1	TRBV6-5	NA	NA	CASRLDGNTEAFF	TGTGCCAGCAGATTGGACGGGAACACTGAAGCTTTCTTT
TRBJ1-2	TRBV9	once	NA	CASSRGVSVYTF	TGTGCCAGCAGTCGGGGGGTGTCGGTCTACACCTTC
TRBJ2-1	TRBV11-2	NA	TRBD1	CASSARQGASEQFF	TGTGCCAGCAGCGCCAGACAGGGGGCAAGTGAGCAGTTCTTC
TRBJ1-1	TRBV27	NA	NA	CASSAGVNTEAFF	TGTGCCAGCTCGGCGGGAGTGAACACTGAAGCTTTCTTT
TRBJ2-4	TRBV6-2/TRBV6-3	NA	TRBD2	CASSYVPSGEGLAKNIQYF	TGTGCCAGCAGTTACGTCCCTAGCGGGGAAGGACTAGCCAAAAACATTCAGTACTTC
TRBJ1-2	TRBV19	NA	NA	CASSIQGFGYGYTF	TGTGCCAGTAGTATTCAGGGGTTTGGCTATGGCTACACCTTC
TRBJ2-2	TRBV18	NA	TRBD1	CASSPGQGNTGELFF	TGTGCCAGCTCACCGGGACAGGGGAACACCGGGGAGCTGTTTTTT
TRBJ2-7	TRBV5-1	NA	NA	CASSLDRGNFYEQYF	TGCGCCAGCAGCTTGGATCGGGGCAATTTCTACGAGCAGTACTTC
TRBJ1-6	TRBV28	few	TRBD1	CASIMETGAPLHF	TGTGCCAGCATTATGGAGACAGGGGCACCCCTCCACTTT
TRBJ2-7	TRBV10-3	NA	NA	CAIKPRGRGSEQYF	TGTGCCATCAAGCCCCGTGGCAGGGGAAGCGAGCAGTACTTC
TRBJ2-3	TRBV19	NA	NA	CASSRGGTDTQYF	TGTGCCAGTAGTCGTGGGGGGACAGATACGCAGTATTTT
TRBJ1-2	TRBV28	NA	TRBD1	CASARQGGNYGYTF	TGTGCCAGCGCCCGACAGGGAGGCAACTATGGCTACACCTTC
TRBJ2-5	TRBV11-2	NA	NA	CASSLTGRSETQYF	TGTGCCAGCAGCTTAACAGGGCGGTCAGAGACCCAGTACTTC
TRBJ1-6	TRBV27	NA	TRBD1	CASSSGQPQRSPLHF	TGTGCCAGCAGTTCGGGACAGCCTCAACGGTCACCCCTCCACTTT